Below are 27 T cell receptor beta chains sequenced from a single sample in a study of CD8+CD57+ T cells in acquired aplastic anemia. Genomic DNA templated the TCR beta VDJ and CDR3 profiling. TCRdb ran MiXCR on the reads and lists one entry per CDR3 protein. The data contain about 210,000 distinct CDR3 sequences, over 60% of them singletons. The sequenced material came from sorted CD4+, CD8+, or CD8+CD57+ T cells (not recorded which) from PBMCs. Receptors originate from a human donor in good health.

CDR3 DNA sequence: TGTGCCAGTAGTATCTTGGACACCGGGGAGCAGTACTTC. This translates into CASSILDTGEQYF. The chain links TRBV19 to TRBJ2-7; maybe TRBD1 (5 bases). The V end was cut by 3 bases, the J end by 7 bases, with 13 bases between. Germline V gene lookup returns CDR1 LNHDA and CDR2 SQIVND (reference sequence). The length of the CDR3 is 13 residues. Full variable domain (remainder filled in from reference TRBV19 and TRBJ2-7): DGGITQSPKYLFRKEGQNVTLSCEQNLNHDAMYWYRQDPGQGLRLIYYSQIVNDFQKGDIAEGYSVSREKKESFPLTVTSAQKNPTAFYLCASSILDTGEQYFGPGTRLTVT.

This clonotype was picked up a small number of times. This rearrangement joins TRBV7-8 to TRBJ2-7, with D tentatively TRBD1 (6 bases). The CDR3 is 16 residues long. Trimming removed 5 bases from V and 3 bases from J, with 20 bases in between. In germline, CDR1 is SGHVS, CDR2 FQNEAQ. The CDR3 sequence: CASSRTQGVDGYEQYF. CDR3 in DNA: TGTGCCAGCAGCCGGACACAGGGTGTGGATGGCTACGAGCAGTACTTC.

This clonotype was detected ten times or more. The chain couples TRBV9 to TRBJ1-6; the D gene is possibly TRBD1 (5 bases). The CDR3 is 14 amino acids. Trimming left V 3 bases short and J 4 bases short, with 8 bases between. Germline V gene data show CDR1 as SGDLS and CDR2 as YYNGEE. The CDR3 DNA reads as TGTGCCAGCAGCGCGGGACGGTATAATTCACCCCTCCACTTT. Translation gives CASSAGRYNSPLHF.

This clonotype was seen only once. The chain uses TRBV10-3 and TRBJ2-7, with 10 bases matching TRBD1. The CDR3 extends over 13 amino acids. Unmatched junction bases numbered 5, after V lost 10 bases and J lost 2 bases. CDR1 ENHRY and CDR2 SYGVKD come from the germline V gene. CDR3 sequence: CASMGQGPYEQYF. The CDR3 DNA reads TGTGCCAGTATGGGACAGGGGCCCTACGAGCAGTACTTC.

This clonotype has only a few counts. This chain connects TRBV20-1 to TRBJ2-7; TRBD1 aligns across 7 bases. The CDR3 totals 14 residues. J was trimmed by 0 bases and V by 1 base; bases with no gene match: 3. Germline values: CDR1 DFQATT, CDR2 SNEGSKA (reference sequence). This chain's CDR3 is CSARVGDSSYEQYF. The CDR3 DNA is TGCAGTGCTAGAGTGGGGGACAGCTCCTACGAGCAGTACTTC.

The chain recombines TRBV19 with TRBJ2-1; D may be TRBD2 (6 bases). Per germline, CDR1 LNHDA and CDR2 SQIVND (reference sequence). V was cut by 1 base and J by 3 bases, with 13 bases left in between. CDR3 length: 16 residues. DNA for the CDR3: TGTGCCAGTAGTATAGCCGCGGGACTCATCTACAATGAGCAGTTCTTC. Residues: CASSIAAGLIYNEQFF.

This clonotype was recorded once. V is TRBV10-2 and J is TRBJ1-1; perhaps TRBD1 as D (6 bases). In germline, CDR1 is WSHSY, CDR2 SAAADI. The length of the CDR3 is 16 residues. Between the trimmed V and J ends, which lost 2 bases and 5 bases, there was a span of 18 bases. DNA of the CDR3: TGCGCCAGCAGTGAGCCCAACAGGGTAAAGGGGACTGAAGCTTTCTTT. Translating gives CASSEPNRVKGTEAFF.

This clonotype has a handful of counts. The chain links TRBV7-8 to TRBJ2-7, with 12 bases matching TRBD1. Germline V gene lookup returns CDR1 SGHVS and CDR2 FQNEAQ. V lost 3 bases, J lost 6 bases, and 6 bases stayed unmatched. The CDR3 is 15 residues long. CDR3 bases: TGTGCCAGCAGCTTGCCGGGACAGGGGGCTGGCGAGCAGTACTTC. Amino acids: CASSLPGQGAGEQYF.

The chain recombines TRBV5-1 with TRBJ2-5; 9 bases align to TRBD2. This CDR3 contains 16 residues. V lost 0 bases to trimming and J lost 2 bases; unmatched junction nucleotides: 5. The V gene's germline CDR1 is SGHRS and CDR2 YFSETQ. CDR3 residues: CASSLEASGNQETQYF. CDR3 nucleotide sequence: TGCGCCAGCAGCTTGGAGGCTAGCGGGAATCAAGAGACCCAGTACTTC.

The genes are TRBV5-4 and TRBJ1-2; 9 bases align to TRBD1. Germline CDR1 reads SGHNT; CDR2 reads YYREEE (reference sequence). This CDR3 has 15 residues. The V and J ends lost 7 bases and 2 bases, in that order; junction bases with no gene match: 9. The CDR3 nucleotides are TGTGCCAGCGGAACCCGGGGACAGGGAAACTATGGCTACACCTTC. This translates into CASGTRGQGNYGYTF.

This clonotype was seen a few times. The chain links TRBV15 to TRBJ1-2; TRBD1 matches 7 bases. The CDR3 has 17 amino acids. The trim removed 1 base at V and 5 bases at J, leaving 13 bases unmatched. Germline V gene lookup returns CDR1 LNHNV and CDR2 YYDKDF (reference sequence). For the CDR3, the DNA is TGTGCCACCAGCAGAGGCGGGGGCGAACAGGGGACGTATGGCTACACCTTC. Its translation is CATSRGGGEQGTYGYTF. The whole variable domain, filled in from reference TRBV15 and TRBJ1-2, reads DAMVIQNPRYQVTQFGKPVTLSCSQTLNHNVMYWYQQKSSQAPKLLFHYYDKDFNNEADTPDNFQSRRPNTSFCFLDIRSPGLGDTAMYLCATSRGGGEQGTYGYTFGSGTRLTVV.

The CDR3 protein is CASSSLGTAQGLYGYTF. The CDR3 region has the DNA TGTGCCAGCAGCTCCCTCGGGACAGCCCAAGGACTCTATGGCTACACCTTC. This rearrangement joins TRBV7-8 to TRBJ1-2, with 7 bases lining up with TRBD1. V was clipped by 4 bases and J by 4 bases; unmatched bases: 15. This CDR3 is 17 amino acids long. In germline, CDR1 is SGHVS, CDR2 FQNEAQ. The entire variable domain, with the rest obtained from reference TRBV7-8 and TRBJ1-2, is as follows: GAGVSQSPRYKVAKRGQDVALRCDPISGHVSLFWYQQALGQGPEFLTYFQNEAQLDKSGLPSDRFFAERPEGSVSTLKIQRTQQEDSAVYLCASSSLGTAQGLYGYTFGSGTRLTVV.

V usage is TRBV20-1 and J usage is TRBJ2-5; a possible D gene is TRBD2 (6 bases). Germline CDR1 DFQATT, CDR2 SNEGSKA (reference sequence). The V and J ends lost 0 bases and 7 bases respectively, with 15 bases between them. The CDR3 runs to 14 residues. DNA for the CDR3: TGCAGTGCTAGAGATGGCCGGGAGTCTGGGACCCAGTACTTC. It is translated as CSARDGRESGTQYF.

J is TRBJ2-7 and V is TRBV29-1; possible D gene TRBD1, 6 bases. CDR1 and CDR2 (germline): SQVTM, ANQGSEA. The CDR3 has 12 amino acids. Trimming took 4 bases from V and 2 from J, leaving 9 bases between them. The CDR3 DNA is TGCAGCGTTGGGGGGCAGCCCTACGAGCAGTACTTC. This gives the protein CSVGGQPYEQYF.

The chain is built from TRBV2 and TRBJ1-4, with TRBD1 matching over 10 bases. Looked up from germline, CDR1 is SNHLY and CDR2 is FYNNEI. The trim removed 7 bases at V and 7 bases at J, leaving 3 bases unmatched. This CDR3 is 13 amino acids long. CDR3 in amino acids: CASTRTGGEKLFF. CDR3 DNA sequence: TGTGCCAGCACGAGGACAGGGGGTGAAAAACTGTTTTTT.

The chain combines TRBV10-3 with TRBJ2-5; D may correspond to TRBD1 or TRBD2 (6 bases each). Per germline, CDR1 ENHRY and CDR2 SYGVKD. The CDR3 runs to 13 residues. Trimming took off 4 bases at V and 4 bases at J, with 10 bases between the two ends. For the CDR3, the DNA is TGTGCCATCAGTGCACCGGGGGCAGAGACCCAGTACTTC. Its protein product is CAISAPGAETQYF.

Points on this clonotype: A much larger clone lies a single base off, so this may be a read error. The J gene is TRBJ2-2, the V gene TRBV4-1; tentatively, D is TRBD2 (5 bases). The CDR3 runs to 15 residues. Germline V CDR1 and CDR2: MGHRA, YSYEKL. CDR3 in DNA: TGCGCCAGCAGCCAAGGCCCACGGAACACCGGGGAGCTGTCTTTT. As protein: CASSQGPRNTGELSF.

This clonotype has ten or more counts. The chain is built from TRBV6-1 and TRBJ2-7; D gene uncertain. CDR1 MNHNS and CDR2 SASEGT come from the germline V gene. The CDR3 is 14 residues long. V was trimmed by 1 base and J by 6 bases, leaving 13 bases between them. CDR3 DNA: TGTGCCAGCAGTGAAGGGTGGGTCGTCGTCGAGCAGTACTTC. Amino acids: CASSEGWVVVEQYF.

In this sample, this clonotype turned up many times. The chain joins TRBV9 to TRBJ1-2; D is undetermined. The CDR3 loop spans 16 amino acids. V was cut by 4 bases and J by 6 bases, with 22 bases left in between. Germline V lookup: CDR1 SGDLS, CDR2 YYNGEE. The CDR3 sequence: CASSTPVRRRDNGYTF. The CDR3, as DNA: TGTGCCAGCAGCACTCCCGTGAGGCGAAGGGATAATGGCTACACCTTC.

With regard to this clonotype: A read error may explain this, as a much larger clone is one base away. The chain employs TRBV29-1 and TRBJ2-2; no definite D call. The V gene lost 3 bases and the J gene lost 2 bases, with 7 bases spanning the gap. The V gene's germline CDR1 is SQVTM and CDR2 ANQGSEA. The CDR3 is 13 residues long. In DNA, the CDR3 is TGCAGCGTTGATAAGCTAAACACCGGGGAGCTGTTTTTT. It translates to CSVDKLNTGELFF.

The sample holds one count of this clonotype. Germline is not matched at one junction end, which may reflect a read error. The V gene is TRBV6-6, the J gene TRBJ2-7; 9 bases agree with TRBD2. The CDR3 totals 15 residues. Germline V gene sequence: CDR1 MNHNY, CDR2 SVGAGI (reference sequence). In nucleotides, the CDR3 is TGTGCCGGCAGTTACGAGGTTAGCGGGAGTGGCGAGCAGTACTTC. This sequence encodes CAGSYEVSGSGEQYF.

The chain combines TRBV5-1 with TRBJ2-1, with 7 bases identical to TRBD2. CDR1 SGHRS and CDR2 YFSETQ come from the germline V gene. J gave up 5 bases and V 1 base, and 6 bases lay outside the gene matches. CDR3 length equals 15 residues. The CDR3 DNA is TGCGCCAGCAGCTTGTCGGCGGGGGTCAACAATGAGCAGTTCTTC. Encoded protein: CASSLSAGVNNEQFF.

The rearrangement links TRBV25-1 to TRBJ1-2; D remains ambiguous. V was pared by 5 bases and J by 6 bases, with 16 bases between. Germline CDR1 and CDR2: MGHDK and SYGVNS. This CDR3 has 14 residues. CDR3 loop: CASSWARWQDGYTF. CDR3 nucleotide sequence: TGTGCCAGCAGTTGGGCCAGGTGGCAGGATGGCTACACCTTC.

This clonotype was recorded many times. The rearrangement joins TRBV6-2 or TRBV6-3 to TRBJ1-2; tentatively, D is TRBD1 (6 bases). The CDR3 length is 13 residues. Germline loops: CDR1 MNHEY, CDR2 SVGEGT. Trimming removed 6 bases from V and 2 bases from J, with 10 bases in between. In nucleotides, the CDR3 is TGTGCCAGCAGCGGACAGCCCAACTATGGCTACACCTTC. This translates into CASSGQPNYGYTF.

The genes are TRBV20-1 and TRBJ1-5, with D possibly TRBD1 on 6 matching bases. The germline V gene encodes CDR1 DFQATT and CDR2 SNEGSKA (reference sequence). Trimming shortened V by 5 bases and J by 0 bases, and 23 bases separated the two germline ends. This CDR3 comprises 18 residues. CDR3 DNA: TGCAGTGCTGAAATGGGGGCGGACAGCGAAGATAGCAATCAGCCCCAGCATTTT. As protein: CSAEMGADSEDSNQPQHF.

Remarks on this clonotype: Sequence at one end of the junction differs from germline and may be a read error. For the CDR3, the DNA is TGTGCAAGCAGCCTAGAACGGTACAGCCGAAACACCATATATTTT. Its protein is CASSLERYSRNTIYF. The gene calls are TRBV7-6 and TRBJ1-3; no reliable D call. This CDR3 has 15 amino acids. Germline V gene lookup returns CDR1 SGHVS and CDR2 FNYEAQ.

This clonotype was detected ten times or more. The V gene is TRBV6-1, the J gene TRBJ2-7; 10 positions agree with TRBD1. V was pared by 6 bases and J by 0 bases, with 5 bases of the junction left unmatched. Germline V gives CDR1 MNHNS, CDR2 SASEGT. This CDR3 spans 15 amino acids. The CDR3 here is CASSETGGLSYEQYF. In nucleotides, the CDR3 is TGTGCCAGCAGCGAGACAGGGGGCCTCTCCTACGAGCAGTACTTC.